This T cell receptor beta chain was sequenced during a study of blood T cell repertoires in COVID-19. TCRdb's table, derived via immunoSEQ multiplex PCR, lists solely in-frame clones and lacks some. The table records 300,000 to 400,000 clones, roughly 90% of them present only once. Per the germline V gene, CDR1 is LNHDA and CDR2 is SQIVND (reference sequence). The CDR3 is 14 amino acids. The ends were cut back, 8 bases at V and 2 bases at J, with 12 bases in the middle. The sequencing input was peripheral blood. The rearrangement links TRBV19 to TRBJ2-2, with no clear D. This TCR was recovered from a young man with COVID-19, enrolled during active disease. The CDR3 loop is CASGFSRNTGELFF. CDR3 DNA sequence: TGTGCCAGTGGATTTAGCCGAAACACCGGGGAGCTGTTTTTT.